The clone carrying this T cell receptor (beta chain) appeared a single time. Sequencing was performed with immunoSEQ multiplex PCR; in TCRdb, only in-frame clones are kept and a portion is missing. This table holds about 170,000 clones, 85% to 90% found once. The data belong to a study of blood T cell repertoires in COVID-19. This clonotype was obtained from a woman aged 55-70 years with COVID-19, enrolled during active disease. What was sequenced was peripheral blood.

The CDR3, as DNA: TGTGCCAGCAGCCCCGACAGGGTCACTGAAGCTTTCTTT. Its translation is CASSPDRVTEAFF. This sequence joins TRBV5-4 and TRBJ1-1, with TRBD1 matching 7 bases. The J segment lost 4 bases and the V segment lost 4 bases, leaving 4 bases of the junction unmatched. The CDR3 consists of 13 residues. Germline V gene lookup returns CDR1 SGHNT and CDR2 YYREEE (reference sequence).